A selection of T cell receptor beta chains follows, all from one sample in a study of T-cell memory formation after mild COVID-19. One entry per CDR3 protein results from TCRdb running MiXCR on the 5' RACE reads. This table has hundreds of thousands of distinct CDR3 sequences, 15% to 20% appearing once. The sequenced sample was PBMCs or a T cell subset sorted from them (not recorded which). The receptors originated from a man between 18 and 29 years old who had mild COVID-19 (a few samples of this study predate the infection). Cell type and time point are not known. CDR3s include the opening cysteine and the closing phenylalanine or tryptophan. Fields, in order: CDR3 protein, D gene, V gene. A D gene is named only where the DNA matches it firmly.

CASSFTFRGPQETQYF	TRBD1	TRBV7-9
CASSPRQGGNEKLFF	TRBD1	TRBV3-1
CASSSPVTSGQETQYF	TRBD2	TRBV12-3/TRBV12-4
CASSPRTSGTLDEQFF	TRBD2	TRBV5-1
CSAPTSVETQYF	TRBD2	TRBV20-1
CASSPQAPGELFF	.	TRBV7-3
CASRSNGTGNQPQHF	.	TRBV6-6
CASSEQLNYGYTF	.	TRBV12-3/TRBV12-4
CASSESGGGWANVLTF	.	TRBV10-2
CASRTTSELWTDTQYF	TRBD2	TRBV5-1
CSVEKGGYYGYTF	.	TRBV29-1
CASSSQGLAGGNEQFF	TRBD2	TRBV5-1
CASSGRQGMNTEAFF	TRBD1	TRBV7-9
CASSQVEGPGEQFF	.	TRBV4-3
CASSPRGGPKTDTQYF	TRBD2	TRBV9
CASSITQGRQETQYF	TRBD1	TRBV7-6
CATSDPPGQGKTGELFF	TRBD1	TRBV24-1
CSAVPLAPDSQYF	.	TRBV20-1
CASSYPGTDTQYF	.	TRBV7-2
CSAETADLRNTEAFF	.	TRBV29-1
CASSPRTRSLETQYF	TRBD2	TRBV12-3/TRBV12-4
CASSGPGTSAEETQYF	.	TRBV21-1
CSASQSGGAVEQFF	TRBD2	TRBV20-1
CASSSPGTGTGELFF	TRBD1	TRBV11-3
CATSDRQGPGDGYTF	TRBD1	TRBV24-1
CASSSARQGMSYNEQFF	TRBD1	TRBV7-2
CSARGLASTGELFF	TRBD2	TRBV20-1
CASSSKATNTEAFF	.	TRBV7-9
CASSRDSGQTPGGYTF	.	TRBV7-9
CASSQEGQRELFF	.	TRBV4-1
CASSLLARSTDTQYF	.	TRBV6-2/TRBV6-3
CASSLVGDETQYF	.	TRBV5-1
CASSYAGYEQYF	.	TRBV12-3/TRBV12-4
CASSLLTTLRGELFF	.	TRBV5-1
CASTQTGGYDGYTF	TRBD1	TRBV12-3/TRBV12-4
CASSVRDRVRETQYF	TRBD1	TRBV7-8